This T cell receptor (beta chain) came from a study of cytomegalovirus exposure and HLA in healthy donors. Primers: 60 Vbeta forward and 13 Jbeta reverse. Produced via immunoSEQ multiplex PCR; TCRdb's table is partial and in-frame only. The sample records about 170,000 clones, approximately 70% being singletons. Whole-study findings and limits: In a later analysis, HLA-C alleles had the fewest associated TCRs, DRB1 alleles the most.

CDR1 KGHSH and CDR2 LQKENI come from the germline V gene. The CDR3 contains 13 residues. Trimming took 2 bases from V and 1 from J, leaving 5 bases between them. As concerns this clone: The antigen remains unidentified. Other DNA sequences within the sample encode an identical CDR3.

Sequenced: PBMCs. The chain couples TRBV18 to TRBJ1-1, with unresolved D. The receptor was isolated from a man aged 35 to 55 in good health and CMV-seropositive. The DNA for the CDR3 is TGTGCCAGCTCACCAGTCCGGAACACTGAAGCTTTCTTT. Translated, it gives CASSPVRNTEAFF. Filled out from reference TRBV18 and TRBJ1-1, the complete variable domain reads NAGVMQNPRHLVRRRGQEARLRCSPMKGHSHVYWYRQLPEEGLKFMVYLQKENIIDESGMPKERFSAEFPKEGPSILRIQQVVRGDSAAYFCASSPVRNTEAFFGQGTRLTVV.